These 14 T cell receptor beta chains were all obtained from the same sample, sequenced in a study of blood T cell repertoires in COVID-19. Assay used: immunoSEQ multiplex PCR; TCRdb lists only in-frame clones, some missing. The sample contains more than 100,000 clones, more than 70% of which appear only once. Sequencing was done on a sample of peripheral blood. These receptors came from a woman between 55 and 75 years old with acute or convalescent COVID-19.

This clone was detected only a few times. This chain connects TRBV18 to TRBJ1-6; the D is unclear. CDR3 length equals 15 residues. Germline CDR1 reads KGHSH; CDR2 reads LQKENI. V was pared by 3 bases and J by 9 bases, with 15 bases between. In DNA form, the CDR3 reads TGTGCCAGCTCACCCCCGGGATCTAGGAGTTCACCCCTCCACTTT. Its translation: CASSPPGSRSSPLHF.

The genes are TRBV7-2 and TRBJ2-3; D perhaps matches TRBD2 (6 bases). The CDR3 length is 16 residues. V lost 1 base and J lost 0, with 11 bases in between. Germline V CDR1 and CDR2: SGHTA, FQGNSA. DNA for the CDR3: TGTGCCAGCAGCTTAGGTGGCGGGATCAGCACAGATACGCAGTATTTT. Translated, it gives CASSLGGGISTDTQYF. The entire variable domain, with the rest obtained from reference TRBV7-2 and TRBJ2-3, is as follows: GAGVSQSPSNKVTEKGKDVELRCDPISGHTALYWYRQSLGQGLEFLIYFQGNSAPDKSGLPSDRFSAERTGGSVSTLTIQRTQQEDSAVYLCASSLGGGISTDTQYFGPGTRLTVL.

The chain has TRBV27 and TRBJ1-6; 8 nucleotides agree with TRBD1. After removal of 0 bases from V and 8 bases from J, the junction contained 3 bases not matched to a gene. From germline, CDR1 is MNHEY and CDR2 SMNVEV (reference sequence). This CDR3 region has 15 residues. In DNA, the CDR3 is TGTGCCAGCAGTTTATCGGCGACAGGGGATTCACCCCTCCACTTT. Protein sequence: CASSLSATGDSPLHF.

This chain joins TRBV27 and TRBJ1-1; a weak D match, TRBD1 (5 bases). The length of the CDR3 is 13 residues. The germline V gene has CDR1 MNHEY and CDR2 SMNVEV (reference sequence). V was cut by 8 bases and J by 0 bases, with 10 bases left in between. The DNA for the CDR3 is TGTGCCAGCGGGCCAGGGATGAACACTGAAGCTTTCTTT. It yields the protein CASGPGMNTEAFF.

This chain joins TRBV25-1 and TRBJ1-2, with 12 bases identical to TRBD1. Germline V CDR1 and CDR2: MGHDK, SYGVNS. Unmatched junction bases numbered 3, after V lost 3 bases and J lost 7 bases. This CDR3 has 14 residues. CDR3 DNA sequence: TGTGCCAGCAGTGAGCTGGGACAGGGGGCTGGCTACACCTTC. It yields the protein CASSELGQGAGYTF.

A note on this clone: The same CDR3 also results from other DNA sequences found in this sample. The chain is built from TRBV7-3 and TRBJ2-3, with 9 bases fitting TRBD2. Germline loops: CDR1 SGHTA, CDR2 FQGTGA. The CDR3 extends over 15 amino acids. Germline trimming cut 3 bases from V and 0 bases from J; bases unmatched to any gene: 1. The CDR3 coding sequence is TGTGCCAGCAGCTTGGCGGGGGGGAGCACAGATACGCAGTATTTT. It codes for CASSLAGGSTDTQYF.

A single count supports this clone. The chain combines TRBV5-1 with TRBJ1-1; D not resolved. V was clipped by 0 bases and J by 0 bases, with 9 bases between them. The CDR3 loop spans 15 amino acids. Germline lookup yields CDR1 SGHRS and CDR2 YFSETQ. CDR3 sequence reads: CASSLESGLNTEAFF. CDR3 DNA: TGCGCCAGCAGCTTGGAAAGCGGTCTGAACACTGAAGCTTTCTTT.

Comment on this clone: A much more abundant neighbour one base away suggests this may be a read error. The V call is TRBV11-2, the J call TRBJ1-1; TRBD1 might be the D (6 bases). The ends were cut back, 3 bases at V and 1 base at J, with 9 bases in the middle. The germline CDR1 and CDR2 sequences are SGHAT and FQNNGV. CDR3 size: 14 residues. The CDR3 DNA reads TGTGCCAGCAGCTTTGTAGGGGGGAACACTGAAGCTTTCTTT. It encodes CASSFVGGNTEAFF.

The gene calls are TRBV7-6 and TRBJ1-1; TRBD1 agrees at 9 bases. Germline CDR1 reads SGHVS; CDR2 reads FNYEAQ. With V trimmed by 3 bases and J by 1 base, 3 bases remained unmatched. The length of the CDR3 is 15 residues. CDR3 sequence reads: CASSFYRGPNTEAFF. The CDR3 DNA sequence: TGTGCCAGCAGCTTTTACAGGGGGCCGAACACTGAAGCTTTCTTT. Using reference TRBV7-6 and TRBJ1-1 for the parts outside the CDR3, the full variable domain is GAGVSQSPRYKVTKRGQDVALRCDPISGHVSLYWYRQALGQGPEFLTYFNYEAQQDKSGLPNDRFSAERPEGSISTLTIQRTEQRDSAMYRCASSFYRGPNTEAFFGQGTRLTVV.

The chain employs TRBV5-1 and TRBJ1-1; D perhaps matches TRBD1 (5 bases). Germline CDR1 is SGHRS and CDR2 is YFSETQ. CDR3 length: 14 amino acids. V lost 4 bases, J lost 0 bases, and 10 bases lay in between. For the CDR3, the DNA is TGCGCCAGCAGCCTGTGGGGCGTGAACACTGAAGCTTTCTTT. Its translation: CASSLWGVNTEAFF.

In its sample, this clone was seen once. The rearrangement uses TRBV5-4 and TRBJ1-3, with TRBD1 as a possible D gene (5 bases). The CDR3 has 14 residues. The germline gives CDR1 SGHNT, CDR2 YYREEE (reference sequence). Trimming took 1 base from V and 4 from J, leaving 9 bases between them. The CDR3 reads CASSLSGSGNTIYF. The CDR3 DNA follows: TGTGCCAGCAGCTTGTCAGGGTCGGGAAACACCATATATTTT.

The chain has TRBV9 and TRBJ1-2; D may be TRBD1 (5 bases). Germline CDR1 and CDR2: SGDLS and YYNGEE. The CDR3 has 13 amino acids. V was clipped by 5 bases and J by 5 bases, with 13 bases between them. The CDR3 here is CASRLGPHYGYTF. The CDR3 DNA follows: TGTGCCAGCAGGCTGGGGCCTCATTATGGCTACACCTTC.

This clone appeared a single time. The chain recombines TRBV18 with TRBJ1-3, with a weak D call TRBD1 (6 bases). Per the germline V gene, CDR1 is KGHSH and CDR2 is LQKENI. Between the trimmed V and J ends, which lost 5 bases and 0 bases, there was a span of 20 bases. This CDR3 is built from 18 residues. The CDR3 protein is CASSSSVGGAASGNTIYF. For the CDR3, the DNA is TGTGCCAGCTCATCAAGCGTTGGGGGGGCCGCCTCTGGAAACACCATATATTTT.

This clone was detected once. The chain is built from TRBV7-2 and TRBJ2-4, with D maybe TRBD1 (6 bases). V lost 4 bases to trimming and J lost 8 bases, with 15 bases between them. The germline V gene has CDR1 SGHTA and CDR2 FQGNSA. The CDR3 runs to 14 residues. The CDR3 coding sequence is TGTGCCAGCAGCTCCCCCCCCAGGGGTTACATTCAGTACTTC. Translation gives CASSSPPRGYIQYF. Drawing the rest from reference TRBV7-2 and TRBJ2-4, the complete variable domain is GAGVSQSPSNKVTEKGKDVELRCDPISGHTALYWYRQSLGQGLEFLIYFQGNSAPDKSGLPSDRFSAERTGGSVSTLTIQRTQQEDSAVYLCASSSPPRGYIQYFGAGTRLSVL.